These 10 T cell receptor beta chains originate from one sample sequenced in a study of shared clonotypes between healthy human individuals (dated by TCRdb to about 2020). Library prep was done by the immunoSEQ multiplex PCR assay. TCRdb holds this immuneACCESS table with in-frame rearrangements only. Some clones are missing; in checked studies, unresolved V genes explain under half, and the rest has no known cause. This sample gives hundreds of thousands of clones in total; approximately 96% of them show up just once. The ten top clones hold 0.11% of the sample. CD8 naive samples consisted of CD45RO-negative cells that were positively selected for CCR7, yielding a CD45RA+CCR7+ population without TemRA cells. Input material: naive CD8+ T cells sorted from blood. According to the study, the label for this sample's cell subset or site signals: CD45RA+CCR7+. The receptor set was obtained from a woman in her twenties or thirties in good health.

The V gene is TRBV6-1, the J gene TRBJ2-5; D not resolved. Germline loops: CDR1 MNHNS, CDR2 SASEGT. The CDR3 is made up of 14 amino acids. The germline V and J ends were trimmed by 3 bases and 5 bases, with 13 bases remaining between them. CDR3 sequence reads: CASSDGPPGETQYF. The CDR3 DNA sequence: TGTGCCAGCAGTGACGGCCCGCCCGGGGAGACCCAGTACTTC.

The gene calls are TRBV9 and TRBJ2-2, with 10 bases fitting TRBD2. V was clipped by 0 bases and J by 4 bases; unmatched bases: 12. The germline V gene has CDR1 SGDLS and CDR2 YYNGEE. The CDR3 has 19 amino acids. Here the CDR3 reads CASSVGIFPGLASTGELFF. The CDR3 region has the DNA TGTGCCAGCAGCGTAGGAATTTTCCCGGGACTAGCGAGCACCGGGGAGCTGTTTTTT.

The chain is built from TRBV2 and TRBJ2-1; 9 bases line up with TRBD1. From germline, CDR1 is SNHLY and CDR2 FYNNEI. This CDR3 spans 19 amino acids. Unmatched junction bases numbered 17, after V lost 8 bases and J lost 0 bases. CDR3 in amino acids: CASLSRDREEGSSYNEQFF. In nucleotides, the CDR3 is TGTGCCAGCCTCAGCCGGGACAGGGAAGAGGGGAGCTCCTACAATGAGCAGTTCTTC.

This rearrangement joins TRBV5-6 to TRBJ2-1, with no clear D. Germline V gene data show CDR1 as SGHDT and CDR2 as YYEEEE. The CDR3 sequence is 12 residues long. Between the trimmed V and J ends, which lost 3 bases and 2 bases, there was a span of 3 bases. The DNA for the CDR3 is TGTGCCAGCAGCTGGGCCTACAATGAGCAGTTCTTC. Protein sequence: CASSWAYNEQFF.

This clone was recorded only once. The chain employs TRBV11-2 and TRBJ2-5, with a tentative D call TRBD2 (5 bases). This CDR3 is 11 amino acids long. Germline CDR1 reads SGHAT; CDR2 reads FQNNGV. Trimming took off 3 bases at V and 11 bases at J, with 10 bases between the two ends. CDR3 nucleotide sequence: TGTGCCAGCAGCTTTCTCGGGGAGCAGTACTTC. Translation gives CASSFLGEQYF.

V usage is TRBV15 and J usage is TRBJ1-1, with 7 positions matching TRBD1. This CDR3 has 14 amino acids. Germline V gives CDR1 LNHNV, CDR2 YYDKDF (reference sequence). J gave up 8 bases and V 5 bases, and 11 bases lay outside the gene matches. CDR3 coding DNA: TGTGCCACCAGCGGTGGACAGGCCAGTGGGGAAGCTTTCTTT. Translated, it gives CATSGGQASGEAFF.

This chain connects TRBV7-8 to TRBJ2-1; D might be TRBD2 (5 bases). V lost 4 bases and J lost 0, with 16 bases in between. The germline V gene has CDR1 SGHVS and CDR2 FQNEAQ. CDR3 length: 17 amino acids. The CDR3 loop reads CASSSRLASSSYNEQFF. In nucleotides, the CDR3 is TGTGCCAGCAGCTCCCGTTTAGCGTCTAGCTCCTACAATGAGCAGTTCTTC.

The chain has TRBV19 and TRBJ2-1; the D is unclear. The germline V and J ends were trimmed by 8 bases and 4 bases, with 3 bases remaining between them. Germline V gives CDR1 LNHDA, CDR2 SQIVND (reference sequence). There are 10 residues in the CDR3. This CDR3 is CASGYNEQFF. The DNA for the CDR3 is TGTGCCAGTGGTTACAATGAGCAGTTCTTC. Supplemented by reference TRBV19 and TRBJ2-1, the full variable domain reads DGGITQSPKYLFRKEGQNVTLSCEQNLNHDAMYWYRQDPGQGLRLIYYSQIVNDFQKGDIAEGYSVSREKKESFPLTVTSAQKNPTAFYLCASGYNEQFFGPGTRLTVL.

This chain connects TRBV27 to TRBJ1-5; unclear D gene. In germline, CDR1 is MNHEY, CDR2 SMNVEV (reference sequence). The CDR3 loop spans 16 amino acids. Trimming cost V 5 bases and J 4 bases, with 18 bases left between them. The CDR3 region is CASSPEGAGVNQPQHF. The CDR3 DNA reads as TGTGCCAGCAGTCCAGAAGGCGCGGGAGTAAATCAGCCCCAGCATTTT.

J is TRBJ2-2 and V is TRBV27; 13 bases are shared with TRBD2. The germline V gene has CDR1 MNHEY and CDR2 SMNVEV (reference sequence). The V and J ends lost 7 bases and 4 bases, in that order; junction bases with no gene match: 3. This CDR3 is 15 amino acids long. CDR3 in DNA: TGTGCCAGCAAGGGACTAGCGGGGTCCACCGGGGAGCTGTTTTTT. This sequence encodes CASKGLAGSTGELFF.